This paragraph covers one T cell receptor beta chain sequence. Its target is not known. A read error may produce the germline difference seen at one junction end. This CDR3 region has 13 residues. CDR1 and CDR2 (germline): MNHNS, SASEGT. This entry is derived from a study of shared clonotypes between healthy human individuals. Clones were sequenced by immunoSEQ multiplex PCR, and TCRdb holds only the in-frame ones, with some missing. Of hundreds of thousands of clones listed, approximately 75% are singletons. Study-level findings and limits: Generation probabilities of non-shared clonotypes were lower (relative to those shared by all four donors). Of the naive CD4 clonotypes, roughly 5% were shared across several donors. What naive subsets generally showed was a larger estimated richness than memory subsets showed.

Memory CD4+ cells were the fraction left after CD45RA+ naive selection. This chain uses TRBV6-1 with TRBJ2-7; D is perhaps TRBD1 or TRBD2 (5 bases each). This clonotype originated in a woman in her 30s in good health. The sample was memory CD4+ T cells sorted from blood. Subset noted: CD45RA-negative fraction. CDR3 coding DNA: TGTGCCAGCAGTGACGGGACCTCCAACGAGCAGTACTTC. This translates into CASSDGTSNEQYF.